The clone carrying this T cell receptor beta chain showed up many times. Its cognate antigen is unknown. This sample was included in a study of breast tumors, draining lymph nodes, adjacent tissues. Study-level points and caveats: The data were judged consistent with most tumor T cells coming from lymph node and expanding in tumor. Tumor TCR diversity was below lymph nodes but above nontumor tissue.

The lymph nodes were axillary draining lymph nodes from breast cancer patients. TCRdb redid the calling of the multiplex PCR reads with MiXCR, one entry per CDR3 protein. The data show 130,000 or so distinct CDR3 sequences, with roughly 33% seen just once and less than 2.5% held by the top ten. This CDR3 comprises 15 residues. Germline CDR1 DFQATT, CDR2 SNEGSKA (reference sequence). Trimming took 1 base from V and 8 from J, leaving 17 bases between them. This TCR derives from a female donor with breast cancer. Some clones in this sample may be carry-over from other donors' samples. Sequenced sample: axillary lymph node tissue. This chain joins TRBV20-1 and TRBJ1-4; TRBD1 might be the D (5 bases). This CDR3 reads CSARVRGGTREKLFF. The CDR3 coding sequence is TGCAGTGCTAGAGTGCGGGGTGGGACCCGAGAAAAACTGTTTTTT.